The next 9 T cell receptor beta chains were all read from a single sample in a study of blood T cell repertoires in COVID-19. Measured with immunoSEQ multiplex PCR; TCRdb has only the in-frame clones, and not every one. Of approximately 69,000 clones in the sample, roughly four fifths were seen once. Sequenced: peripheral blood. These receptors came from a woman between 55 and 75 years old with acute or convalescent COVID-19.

The CDR3 nucleotides read TGTGCCAGCAGCTTAGAGGGCGGACACACAGATACGCAGTATTTT. The encoded protein is CASSLEGGHTDTQYF. The chain couples TRBV11-3 to TRBJ2-3; a weak D match, TRBD1 (5 bases). The ends were cut back, 0 bases at V and 2 bases at J, with 9 bases in the middle. CDR3 length: 15 amino acids. Germline CDR1 is SGHNT and CDR2 is YENEEA.

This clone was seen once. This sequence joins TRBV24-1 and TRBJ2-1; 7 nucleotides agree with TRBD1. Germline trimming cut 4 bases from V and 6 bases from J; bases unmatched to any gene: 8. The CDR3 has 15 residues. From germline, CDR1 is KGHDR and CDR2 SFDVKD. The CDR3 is CATSDPGTAPNEQFF. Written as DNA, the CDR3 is TGTGCCACCAGTGACCCTGGGACAGCACCCAATGAGCAGTTCTTC.

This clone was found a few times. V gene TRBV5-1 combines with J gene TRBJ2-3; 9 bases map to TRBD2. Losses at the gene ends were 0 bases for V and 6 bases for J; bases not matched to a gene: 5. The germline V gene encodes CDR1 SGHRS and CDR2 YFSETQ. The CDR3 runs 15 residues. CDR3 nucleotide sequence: TGCGCCAGCAGCTTGGTAGCGGGGGCTCTCGATACGCAGTATTTT. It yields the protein CASSLVAGALDTQYF.

CDR3 DNA: TGTGCCAGCACAACACAGTCCACAGATACGCAGTATTTT. Translation: CASTTQSTDTQYF. The chain joins TRBV6-1 to TRBJ2-3; D call uncertain. Germline-derived CDR1 and CDR2 are MNHNS and SASEGT. The V and J ends lost 7 bases and 2 bases respectively, with 10 bases between them. The CDR3 spans 13 residues.

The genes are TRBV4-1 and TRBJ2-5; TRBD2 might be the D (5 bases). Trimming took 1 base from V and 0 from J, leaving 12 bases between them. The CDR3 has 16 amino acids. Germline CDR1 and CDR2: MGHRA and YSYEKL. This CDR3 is CASSQGGGQYQETQYF. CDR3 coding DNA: TGCGCCAGCAGCCAAGGAGGCGGGCAGTACCAAGAGACCCAGTACTTC.

The CDR3 DNA follows: TGTGCCAGTAGCGGGACAGGGGATCAGCCCCAGCATTTT. Encoded protein: CASSGTGDQPQHF. The chain recombines TRBV19 with TRBJ1-5, with 10 bases that match TRBD1. There are 13 residues in the CDR3. CDR1 is LNHDA and CDR2 is SQIVND in the germline V gene (reference sequence). The V and J ends lost 6 bases and 5 bases, in that order; junction bases with no gene match: 1.

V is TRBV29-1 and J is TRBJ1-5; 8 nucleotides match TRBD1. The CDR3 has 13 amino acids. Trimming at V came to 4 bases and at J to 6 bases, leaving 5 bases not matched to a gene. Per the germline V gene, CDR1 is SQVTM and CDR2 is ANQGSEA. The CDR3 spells CSVAAGGGQPQHF. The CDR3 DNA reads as TGCAGCGTTGCAGCAGGGGGCGGTCAGCCCCAGCATTTT.

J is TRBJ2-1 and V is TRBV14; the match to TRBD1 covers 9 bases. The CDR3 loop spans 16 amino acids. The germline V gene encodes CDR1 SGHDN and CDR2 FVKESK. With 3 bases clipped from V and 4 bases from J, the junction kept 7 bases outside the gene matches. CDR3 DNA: TGTGCCAGCAGCCACCTATACAGGGGGCGATACAATGAGCAGTTCTTC. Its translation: CASSHLYRGRYNEQFF.

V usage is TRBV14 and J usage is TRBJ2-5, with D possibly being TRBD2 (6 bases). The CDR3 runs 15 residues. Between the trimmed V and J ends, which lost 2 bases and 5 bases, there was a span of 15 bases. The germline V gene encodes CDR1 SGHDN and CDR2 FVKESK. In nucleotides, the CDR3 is TGTGCCAGCAGCCAACCGGGGAGGCTAGGGGAGACCCAGTACTTC. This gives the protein CASSQPGRLGETQYF.